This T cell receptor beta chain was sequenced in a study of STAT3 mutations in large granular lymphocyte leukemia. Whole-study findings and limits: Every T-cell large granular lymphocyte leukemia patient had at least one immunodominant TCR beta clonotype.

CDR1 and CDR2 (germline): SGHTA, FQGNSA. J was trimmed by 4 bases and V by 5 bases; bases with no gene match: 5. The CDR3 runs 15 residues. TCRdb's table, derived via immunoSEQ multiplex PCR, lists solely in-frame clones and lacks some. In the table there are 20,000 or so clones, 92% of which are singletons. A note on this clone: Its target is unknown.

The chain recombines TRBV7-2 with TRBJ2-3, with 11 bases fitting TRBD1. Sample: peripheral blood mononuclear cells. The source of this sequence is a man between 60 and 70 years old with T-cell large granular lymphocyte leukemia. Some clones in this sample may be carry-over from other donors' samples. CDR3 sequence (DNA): TGTGCCAGCAGCCCTCCGGGACAGGGGGCAGATACGCAGTATTTT. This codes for CASSPPGQGADTQYF.